A selection of T cell receptor beta chains follows, all from one sample in a study of cytomegalovirus exposure and HLA in healthy donors. Profiled with immunoSEQ multiplex PCR; TCRdb holds only in-frame clones, not every one. Here the sample spans 50,000 to 65,000 clones, around 80% being singletons. The sample consisted of PBMCs. These receptors were taken from a man aged 50-59 years in good health and CMV-seropositive. Both conserved end residues are part of each CDR3. A row's size may be missing; if present it is once, few, many or a size class.

cdr3_aa j_call clone_size v_call
CASSIAGAQETQYF TRBJ2-5 - TRBV5-1
CASSFRGLSGANVLTF TRBJ2-6 - TRBV5-5
CASSFSTDTQYF TRBJ2-3 - TRBV7-9
CASSISSVSTDTQYF TRBJ2-3 - TRBV19
CASSPPGQGYEQYF TRBJ2-7 - TRBV18
CASSPGTSGITGELFF TRBJ2-2 few TRBV7-8
CASSHSGRETDTQYF TRBJ2-3 once TRBV7-2
CASSFDRAGRETQYF TRBJ2-5 few TRBV7-9
CASSSTSGVQETQYF TRBJ2-5 - TRBV7-9
CATRRAGDSGEQYF - - TRBV27
CASSSLGTGVGSDTQYF TRBJ2-3 - TRBV7-9
CASSSKRQGFENSPLHF TRBJ1-6 - TRBV7-8
CASSPDMIVLISNEQFF TRBJ2-1 - TRBV4-3
CASLGAGVGSYEQYF TRBJ2-7 few TRBV2
CASSTAGVPYEQYF TRBJ2-7 - TRBV6-5
CASSLGQNTEAFF TRBJ1-1 - TRBV14
CASTPPGRGNTEAFF TRBJ1-1 - TRBV6-1
CDWSVLSVDTEAFF TRBJ1-1 - TRBV30
CSSSLAPNPTYEQYF TRBJ2-7 - TRBV7-9
CASRRGSYNEQFF TRBJ2-1 once TRBV11-2
CASSEGLAYNEQFF TRBJ2-1 - TRBV6-1
CASSLGGRGSYNEQFF TRBJ2-1 - TRBV7-8
CASSQGGGTGELFF TRBJ2-2 once TRBV4-1
CASSLSGLYTGELFF TRBJ2-2 - TRBV5-4
CAIRGIGRGNEQFF TRBJ2-1 - TRBV10-3
CASSASTGSTYEQYF TRBJ2-7 - TRBV9
CASSFRGGGSYEQYF TRBJ2-7 - TRBV7-6
CASSFNRGDTQYF TRBJ2-3 - TRBV7-9